This TCR beta chain stems from a study of control samples from healthy donors and cancer patients. Repertoires were generated with immunoSEQ multiplex PCR, while TCRdb's copy carries only in-frame clones and drops some. This table holds some 130,000 clones, 75% to 95% found once. The TCR comes from a man in his forties in good health. The sequenced sample consisted of blood.

As DNA, the CDR3 is TGTGCCAGCAGTTACGGGGAAGGATCAAATGGCCGCCAGGGGATAGACGAGCAGTACTTC. Amino acid sequence: CASSYGEGSNGRQGIDEQYF. The V call is TRBV6-2 or TRBV6-3, the J call TRBJ2-7; D perhaps matches TRBD1 (6 bases). V dropped 2 bases and J dropped 5 bases, with 31 bases sitting between them. This CDR3 is built from 20 residues. CDR1 is MNHEY and CDR2 is SVGEGT in the germline V gene.